The clone carrying this T cell receptor (beta chain) was detected once. RNA, at about 0.5 to 1 ug, was reverse transcribed with random hexamers. An immunoSEQ multiplex PCR generated amplified TCR beta CDR3 products spanning 54 Vbeta and 13 Jbeta. MiXCR, applied by TCRdb to the immunoSEQ multiplex PCR reads, yields one record per CDR3 protein. The sample has over 350,000 distinct CDR3 sequences; more than 80% are singletons. This sample is part of a study of CD8 T cells in Susac syndrome. TCR beta sequencing was performed on blood CD8+ and CD4+ T cells. Control patients had untreated stable or active relapsing-remitting multiple sclerosis by revised McDonald criteria. The sequenced material came from CD8+ T cells from PBMCs. This receptor was obtained from a human donor with multiple sclerosis.

CDR3 in DNA: TGTGCCAGCAGTTTAACGGGGACCCGACACCCTGACTCTGGAAACACCATATATTTT. Its translation is CASSLTGTRHPDSGNTIYF. The genes are TRBV27 and TRBJ1-3; D may be TRBD1 (5 bases). This CDR3 is 19 amino acids long. Per the germline V gene, CDR1 is MNHEY and CDR2 is SMNVEV (reference sequence). Trimming stripped 2 bases from V and 0 bases from J, with 20 bases between.